One sample yielded the 15 T cell receptor beta chains listed below, sequenced in a study of blood T cell repertoires in COVID-19. Sequenced by immunoSEQ multiplex PCR; TCRdb stores in-frame clones only, minus some. The profile covers some 80,000 clones, with less than 90% appearing a single time and more than 5% taken by the ten largest. The sequencing input was peripheral blood. The receptors were sampled from a man aged 60-69 years with active or convalescent COVID-19.

The rearrangement joins TRBV11-3 to TRBJ2-7; D call uncertain. Per the germline V gene, CDR1 is SGHNT and CDR2 is YENEEA. This CDR3 has 15 amino acids. V gave up 2 bases and J gave up 6 bases, with 17 bases separating them. As DNA, the CDR3 is TGTGCCAGCAGCTTAAAGCTAGGTAGTTCACTCGAGCAGTACTTC. Translation: CASSLKLGSSLEQYF.

The chain's CDR3 is CASSLGQGGTEAFF. DNA for the CDR3: TGTGCCAGCAGCCTAGGACAGGGTGGCACTGAAGCTTTCTTT. The chain joins TRBV6-2 or TRBV6-3 to TRBJ1-1; 8 nucleotides match TRBD1. Trimming cost V 6 bases and J 4 bases; bases outside gene matches: 7. This CDR3 contains 14 residues. The germline gives CDR1 MNHEY, CDR2 SVGEGT.

The chain carries TRBV19 and TRBJ1-2; a weak D match, TRBD1 (6 bases). This CDR3 is built from 12 residues. V lost 5 bases and J 7 bases, leaving 11 bases between the germline ends. Germline loops: CDR1 LNHDA, CDR2 SQIVND (reference sequence). The CDR3 region is CASSQGLGGYTF. Here the CDR3 DNA reads TGTGCCAGTAGTCAGGGGCTCGGTGGCTACACCTTC. The full variable domain, completed using reference TRBV19 and TRBJ1-2, is DGGITQSPKYLFRKEGQNVTLSCEQNLNHDAMYWYRQDPGQGLRLIYYSQIVNDFQKGDIAEGYSVSREKKESFPLTVTSAQKNPTAFYLCASSQGLGGYTFGSGTRLTVV.

V usage is TRBV3-1 (or the pseudogene TRBV3-2) and J usage is TRBJ2-1; 8 bases map to TRBD2. CDR3 length: 14 amino acids. CDR1 and CDR2 (germline): LGHDT, YNNKEL (reference sequence). J lost 8 bases, V lost 6 bases, and 9 bases had no gene match. The CDR3 protein is CASRGDRGGHEQFF. The CDR3 region has the DNA TGTGCCAGCAGAGGGGACCGGGGGGGCCATGAGCAGTTCTTC.

The chain employs TRBV12-3 or TRBV12-4 and TRBJ1-1; D is perhaps TRBD1 (6 bases). V dropped 5 bases and J dropped 7 bases, with 14 bases sitting between them. CDR3 length: 13 residues. The CDR3 sequence is CASSALQGYEAFF. The CDR3 DNA follows: TGTGCCAGCAGTGCCTTACAGGGTTATGAAGCTTTCTTT.

V is TRBV2 and J is TRBJ1-5; tentative D call: TRBD1 (5 bases). The CDR3 runs to 13 residues. V lost 5 bases to trimming and J lost 1 base, with 6 bases between them. Germline V gene sequence: CDR1 SNHLY, CDR2 FYNNEI. The CDR3 region is CASSRGSNQPQHF. DNA for the CDR3: TGTGCCAGCAGTCGGGGGAGCAATCAGCCCCAGCATTTT.

This clone has only a few counts. The chain joins TRBV29-1 to TRBJ1-1, with 7 bases fitting TRBD1. The germline CDR1 and CDR2 sequences are SQVTM and ANQGSEA. The junction had 7 bases not matched to a gene; V was cut back by 6 bases and J by 3 bases. This CDR3 is built from 13 residues. The CDR3 nucleotides read TGCAGCGTGCACCGGGACAGAGACACTGAAGCTTTCTTT. This gives the protein CSVHRDRDTEAFF.

The sample holds a few counts of this clone. V and J are TRBV19 and TRBJ2-3; D may be TRBD2 (6 bases). Germline V gives CDR1 LNHDA, CDR2 SQIVND (reference sequence). The ends were cut back, 7 bases at V and 5 bases at J, with 16 bases in the middle. The CDR3 has 14 amino acids. The CDR3 loop is CASTRDSIGDTQYF. The CDR3 DNA is TGTGCCAGTACCCGGGACTCCATTGGAGATACGCAGTATTTT.

The J gene is TRBJ2-1, the V gene TRBV7-2, with 8 bases identical to TRBD2. Trimming removed 3 bases from V and 4 bases from J; junction bases left unmatched: 8. This CDR3 is built from 16 residues. Germline V gene sequence: CDR1 SGHTA, CDR2 FQGNSA. The CDR3 bases are TGTGCCAGCAGCTTCGGGGGGGCCACGGGATACAATGAGCAGTTCTTC. Protein product: CASSFGGATGYNEQFF.

The rearrangement uses TRBV5-4 and TRBJ2-7, with D uncertain. This CDR3 comprises 16 residues. Looked up from germline, CDR1 is SGHNT and CDR2 is YYREEE (reference sequence). Trimming stripped 4 bases from V and 0 bases from J, with 17 bases between. The DNA for the CDR3 is TGTGCCAGCAGCCCCACCGGCGGATTAAGCTCCTACGAGCAGTACTTC. Amino acids: CASSPTGGLSSYEQYF.

The V and J genes are TRBV9 and TRBJ2-2, with D possibly matching TRBD2 (6 bases). This CDR3 has 16 amino acids. V was clipped by 4 bases and J by 0 bases, with 13 bases between them. Germline loops: CDR1 SGDLS, CDR2 YYNGEE. The chain's CDR3 is CASSPRGAANTGELFF. CDR3 nucleotides: TGTGCCAGCAGCCCTCGCGGGGCCGCGAACACCGGGGAGCTGTTTTTT. The full variable domain, with the rest looked up from reference TRBV9 and TRBJ2-2, is DSGVTQTPKHLITATGQRVTLRCSPRSGDLSVYWYQQSLDQGLQFLIQYYNGEERAKGNILERFSAQQFPDLHSELNLSSLELGDSALYFCASSPRGAANTGELFFGEGSRLTVL.

The CDR3 loop is CASSVGDSTDTQYF. As DNA, the CDR3 is TGTGCCAGCAGCGTAGGTGACTCCACAGATACGCAGTATTTT. The chain recombines TRBV9 with TRBJ2-3; no clear D gene. V dropped 0 bases and J dropped 2 bases, with 7 bases sitting between them. The CDR3 consists of 14 residues. The germline gives CDR1 SGDLS, CDR2 YYNGEE.

The chain couples TRBV10-2 to TRBJ1-5; D is unclear. Germline loops: CDR1 WSHSY, CDR2 SAAADI. This CDR3 has 14 amino acids. Trimming pared 4 bases from V and 4 bases from J, leaving 11 bases between. The CDR3 sequence is CASSAGAHNQPQHF. The CDR3 DNA sequence: TGCGCCAGCAGTGCCGGTGCGCATAATCAGCCCCAGCATTTT.

The chain links TRBV3-1 (or the pseudogene TRBV3-2) to TRBJ1-1, with D unresolved. V gave up 1 base and J gave up 1 base, with 7 bases separating them. Germline V gene lookup returns CDR1 LGHDT and CDR2 YNNKEL (reference sequence). The CDR3 spans 14 residues. The DNA of the CDR3 is TGTGCCAGCAGCCAAGCTTTAGCGAACACTGAAGCTTTCTTT. Amino acid sequence: CASSQALANTEAFF.

The J gene is TRBJ1-2, the V gene TRBV7-9; possibly TRBD1 for D (5 bases). CDR3 length: 13 residues. Germline CDR1 is SEHNR and CDR2 is FQNEAQ (reference sequence). V was shortened by 5 bases and J by 6 bases, with 13 bases between the two germline ends. In nucleotides, the CDR3 is TGTGCCAGCAGCCCCGGGGGAGGGGATGGCTACACCTTC. Encoded protein: CASSPGGGDGYTF.